Below, 28 T cell receptor beta chains from the same sample are listed, as sequenced in a study of response to subunit inactivated influenza vaccine. TCRdb reanalysed the RT-PCR reads using MiXCR and keeps one entry per CDR3 protein. The profile shows a few hundred thousand distinct CDR3 sequences, 22% of them singletons. The sample in question was PBMCs from blood, obtained less than 22 months after vaccination. The receptors originated from a man between 50 and 70 years old who received an inactivated influenza vaccine.

Here the CDR3 reads CSASRGRSNEQYF. The CDR3, as DNA: TGCAGTGCTAGCAGGGGGCGTAGCAACGAGCAGTACTTC. The chain recombines TRBV20-1 with TRBJ2-7, with 8 bases lining up with TRBD1. V shed 3 bases and J 5 bases; nucleotides not matched to a gene: 6. The CDR3 loop spans 13 amino acids. Per the germline V gene, CDR1 is DFQATT and CDR2 is SNEGSKA (reference sequence).

The J gene is TRBJ1-2, the V gene TRBV6-5, with D perhaps matching TRBD1 (6 bases). Trimming removed 5 bases from V and 13 bases from J, with 17 bases in between. CDR3 length equals 12 residues. Germline lookup yields CDR1 MNHEY and CDR2 SVGAGI. CDR3 residues: CASSGTLRVLTF. DNA of the CDR3: TGTGCCAGCAGTGGGACATTGAGAGTTCTCACCTTC.

The genes are TRBV11-2 and TRBJ2-2; no clear D gene. Germline values: CDR1 SGHAT, CDR2 FQNNGV. This CDR3 comprises 16 residues. Trimming pared 4 bases from V and 1 base from J, leaving 13 bases between. The CDR3 region is CASSSPYFRNTGELFF. DNA for the CDR3: TGTGCCAGCAGCTCGCCATACTTTCGGAACACCGGGGAGCTGTTTTTT. Full variable domain (outside the CDR3, taken from reference TRBV11-2 and TRBJ2-2): EAGVAQSPRYKIIEKRQSVAFWCNPISGHATLYWYQQILGQGPKLLIQFQNNGVVDDSQLPKDRFSAERLKGVDSTLKIQPAKLEDSAVYLCASSSPYFRNTGELFFGEGSRLTVL.

This CDR3 is CASSRGTGHNQPQHF. The CDR3, as DNA: TGTGCCAGCAGTCGGGGGACAGGGCACAATCAGCCCCAGCATTTT. The J gene is TRBJ1-5, the V gene TRBV7-8, with 9 bases aligning to TRBD1. The CDR3 runs to 15 residues. CDR1 and CDR2 (germline): SGHVS, FQNEAQ. V lost 6 bases and J lost 3; bases outside the gene matches: 6.

There are many counts of this clonotype. The chain combines TRBV11-2 with TRBJ1-6; unclear D gene. Looked up from germline, CDR1 is SGHAT and CDR2 is FQNNGV. The ends were cut back, 4 bases at V and 7 bases at J, with 14 bases in the middle. CDR3 length: 15 amino acids. CDR3 DNA sequence: TGTGCCAGCAGCTCAGCACGGAGACCAAATTCACCCCTCCACTTT. Protein product: CASSSARRPNSPLHF.

The chain links TRBV6-1 to TRBJ2-3; 8 bases line up with TRBD2. Germline V gene lookup returns CDR1 MNHNS and CDR2 SASEGT. This CDR3 has 14 residues. Trimming took 0 bases from V and 10 from J; bases not matched to a gene: 6. The CDR3 region has the DNA TGTGCCAGCAGTGAAGCTGTGGGACTAGTAGCGCAGTATTTT. Translating it yields CASSEAVGLVAQYF.

This clonotype occurred many times. The chain is built from TRBV4-3 and TRBJ1-5, with D tentatively TRBD1 (5 bases). The V gene lost 4 bases and the J gene lost 4 bases, with 29 bases spanning the gap. This CDR3 is 20 amino acids long. Germline CDR1 and CDR2: LGHNA and YSLEER. CDR3 nucleotide sequence: TGCGCCAGCAGCCCCGGGTACGCTCGCTCGGGGGGGAGGCGTAATCAGCCCCAGCATTTT. Its protein product is CASSPGYARSGGRRNQPQHF.

Only a few counts were recorded for this clonotype. The chain combines TRBV7-3 with TRBJ2-3; D not resolved. The CDR3 is 15 residues long. Per germline, CDR1 SGHTA and CDR2 FQGTGA. V was clipped by 0 bases and J by 2 bases, with 9 bases between them. The CDR3 DNA follows: TGTGCCAGCAGCTTAACGCGGCTCGACACAGATACGCAGTATTTT. This gives the protein CASSLTRLDTDTQYF.

This sequence joins TRBV20-1 and TRBJ1-1; D uncertain. Trimming took off 2 bases at V and 2 bases at J, with 9 bases between the two ends. CDR3 length: 13 residues. The germline V gene encodes CDR1 DFQATT and CDR2 SNEGSKA (reference sequence). The CDR3 nucleotides are TGCAGTGCTAGACCACCCACAAACACTGAAGCTTTCTTT. Translation: CSARPPTNTEAFF.

Of note for this clonotype: A much larger clone differs by one base, so this may be a read error. V is TRBV20-1 and J is TRBJ1-1; no definite D call. CDR1 is DFQATT and CDR2 is SNEGSKA in the germline V gene (reference sequence). This CDR3 is 9 amino acids long. The CDR3 sequence: CRANTVAFF. In nucleotides, the CDR3 is TGCAGGGCTAACACTGTAGCTTTCTTT.

The gene calls are TRBV19 and TRBJ1-4; TRBD1 might be the D (5 bases). The CDR3 has 19 amino acids. V gave up 6 bases and J gave up 1 base, with 24 bases separating them. Germline V gene data show CDR1 as LNHDA and CDR2 as SQIVND (reference sequence). For the CDR3, the DNA is TGTGCCAGTAGCCCGTCGCCCCCAGGGAGGGGCCTAACTAATGAAAAACTGTTTTTT. Protein: CASSPSPPGRGLTNEKLFF.

This clonotype came up a few times. The rearrangement links TRBV4-2 to TRBJ1-4; 10 nucleotides agree with TRBD1. J lost 8 bases, V lost 2 bases, and 5 bases had no gene match. Germline V gene lookup returns CDR1 LGHNA and CDR2 YNFKEQ. The CDR3 runs 15 residues. The DNA for the CDR3 is TGTGCCAGCAGCCAAAGGGACAGGGGACGAGAAAAACTGTTTTTT. It yields the protein CASSQRDRGREKLFF.

V and J are TRBV24-1 and TRBJ2-2; 12 bases fit TRBD2. The length of the CDR3 is 16 residues. V lost 4 bases to trimming and J lost 5 bases; unmatched junction nucleotides: 4. Germline loops: CDR1 KGHDR, CDR2 SFDVKD. CDR3 loop: CATSDTTSGRTGELFF. Written as DNA, the CDR3 is TGTGCCACCAGTGACACTACTAGCGGGAGGACCGGGGAGCTGTTTTTT.

This clonotype has a handful of counts. The chain recombines TRBV18 with TRBJ2-6; 9 bases agree with TRBD1. The V gene's germline CDR1 is KGHSH and CDR2 LQKENI. There are 16 residues in the CDR3. The ends lost 3 bases at V and 4 bases at J; junction bases unmatched: 4. The DNA for the CDR3 is TGTGCCAGCTCACCCGGGACAGGGTCAGGGGCCAACGTCCTGACTTTC. Translated: CASSPGTGSGANVLTF.

The V and J genes are TRBV19 and TRBJ1-5; no definite D call. The CDR3 covers 15 residues. The germline gives CDR1 LNHDA, CDR2 SQIVND (reference sequence). The V gene lost 5 bases and the J gene lost 4 bases, with 15 bases spanning the gap. In DNA, the CDR3 is TGTGCCAGTAGTGTCGCCTTTTCGAGAAATCAGCCCCAGCATTTT. Translating gives CASSVAFSRNQPQHF.

This clonotype was recorded a few times. This chain links TRBV20-1 with TRBJ2-3; D gene ambiguous. CDR3 length equals 13 residues. Germline V CDR1 and CDR2: DFQATT, SNEGSKA (reference sequence). V was shortened by 3 bases and J by 6 bases, with 13 bases between the two germline ends. The CDR3 sequence: CSARLLGPDTQYF. In DNA, the CDR3 is TGCAGTGCTAGGTTACTCGGGCCGGATACGCAGTATTTT.

CDR3: CASSFYEGPNTGELFF. CDR3 DNA sequence: TGTGCCAGCAGCTTTTATGAAGGACCGAACACCGGGGAGCTGTTTTTT. This sequence joins TRBV7-9 and TRBJ2-2; D remains ambiguous. CDR1 SEHNR and CDR2 FQNEAQ come from the germline V gene (reference sequence). Trimming took off 3 bases at V and 0 bases at J, with 11 bases between the two ends. The CDR3 has 16 residues.

This rearrangement joins TRBV7-9 to TRBJ2-4, with 10 bases fitting TRBD2. Germline V gene data show CDR1 as SEHNR and CDR2 as FQNEAQ (reference sequence). V was pared by 1 base and J by 6 bases, with 6 bases of the junction left unmatched. CDR3 length: 16 amino acids. In nucleotides, the CDR3 is TGTGCCAGCAGCTTAGAGGGACTAGCGTCCCCAAACATTCAGTACTTC. It yields the protein CASSLEGLASPNIQYF.

This clonotype occurred many times. The V and J genes are TRBV29-1 and TRBJ1-1; tentatively, D is TRBD1 (6 bases). This CDR3 is 10 amino acids long. The V gene's germline CDR1 is SQVTM and CDR2 ANQGSEA. V shed 7 bases and J shed 9 bases, with 12 bases lying between them. The CDR3 coding sequence is TGCAGCGGGGAACAGGGACAAGCTTTCTTT. Protein product: CSGEQGQAFF.

This clonotype has only a few counts. V is TRBV2 and J is TRBJ1-1, with 12 bases fitting TRBD1. Germline-derived CDR1 and CDR2 are SNHLY and FYNNEI. CDR3 length: 16 residues. After removal of 10 bases from V and 4 bases from J, the junction contained 13 bases not matched to a gene. This CDR3 reads CATTNPGQGAGTEAFF. The CDR3 nucleotides read TGTGCCACCACAAACCCGGGACAGGGGGCAGGCACTGAAGCTTTCTTT.

The chain has TRBV6-2 or TRBV6-3 and TRBJ1-6; the D gene is possibly TRBD1 (6 bases). The CDR3 is 16 amino acids. Germline CDR1 MNHEY, CDR2 SVGEGT. V lost 2 bases, J lost 7 bases, and 15 bases lay in between. Written as DNA, the CDR3 is TGTGCCAGCAGTTACGCGGGGGCCCCGCTGAATTCACCCCTCCACTTT. It codes for CASSYAGAPLNSPLHF.

V and J are TRBV23-1 and TRBJ1-4; D is unclear. TRBV23-1 is known as an ORF, though its function is uncertain. The ends were cut back, 10 bases at V and 11 bases at J, with 11 bases in the middle. This CDR3 spans 10 amino acids. The CDR3 here is CATDRRKLFF. DNA of the CDR3: TGCGCCACCGACCGCAGGAAACTGTTTTTT.

This clonotype was detected only once. It is unclear where the CDR3 begins or ends on the DNA, so no DNA is shown, and the CDR3 is as TCRdb lists it. The chain carries TRBV27 and TRBJ1-1; TRBD1 is the table's D call and was not checked against the DNA. The CDR3 contains 14 residues when both ends are counted. Germline values: CDR1 MNHEY, CDR2 SMNVEV (reference sequence). CDR3 region: CASRWGVGNTETFF.

There are a few counts of this clonotype. V usage is TRBV4-1 and J usage is TRBJ2-5; D may be TRBD2 (5 bases). V shed 1 base and J shed 2 bases, with 8 bases lying between them. The CDR3 contains 14 residues. Germline-derived CDR1 and CDR2 are MGHRA and YSYEKL. The CDR3 reads CASSQGLQQETQYF. The CDR3 DNA sequence: TGCGCCAGCAGCCAAGGACTACAACAAGAGACCCAGTACTTC.

This clonotype has a handful of counts. The gene calls are TRBV20-1 and TRBJ2-5, with 7 nucleotides matching TRBD1. The germline V gene encodes CDR1 DFQATT and CDR2 SNEGSKA (reference sequence). The V and J ends lost 3 bases and 5 bases, in that order; junction bases with no gene match: 9. The CDR3 has 14 amino acids. The CDR3 protein is CSASGAGDSETQYF. The CDR3, as DNA: TGCAGTGCTAGTGGTGCAGGGGACAGTGAGACCCAGTACTTC.

This clonotype was counted ten times or more. V is TRBV10-3 and J is TRBJ1-1, with D perhaps matching TRBD1 (6 bases). The CDR3 sequence is 14 residues long. Trimming took off 8 bases at V and 3 bases at J, with 16 bases between the two ends. Germline lookup yields CDR1 ENHRY and CDR2 SYGVKD. Here the CDR3 DNA reads TGTGCCATCCGAGGGGGATCGACCCACACTGAAGCTTTCTTT. It is translated as CAIRGGSTHTEAFF.

V gene TRBV10-2 combines with J gene TRBJ1-6, with D possibly TRBD1 on 6 matching bases. V was pared by 1 base and J by 8 bases, with 9 bases between. The CDR3 is 14 residues long. CDR1 is WSHSY, CDR2 SAAADI, per germline. The CDR3, as DNA: TGCGCCAGCAGTGAGTACAGGGAGCATTCACCCCTCCACTTT. Amino acid sequence: CASSEYREHSPLHF.

The chain carries TRBV6-1 and TRBJ2-5; TRBD2 agrees at 8 bases. The germline V gene encodes CDR1 MNHNS and CDR2 SASEGT. The CDR3 covers 18 residues. V lost 6 bases, J lost 5 bases, and 20 bases stayed unmatched. CDR3 in amino acids: CASRRTVGRGAVYETQYF. CDR3 bases: TGTGCCAGCAGACGCACAGTTGGGCGGGGGGCCGTGTACGAGACCCAGTACTTC.